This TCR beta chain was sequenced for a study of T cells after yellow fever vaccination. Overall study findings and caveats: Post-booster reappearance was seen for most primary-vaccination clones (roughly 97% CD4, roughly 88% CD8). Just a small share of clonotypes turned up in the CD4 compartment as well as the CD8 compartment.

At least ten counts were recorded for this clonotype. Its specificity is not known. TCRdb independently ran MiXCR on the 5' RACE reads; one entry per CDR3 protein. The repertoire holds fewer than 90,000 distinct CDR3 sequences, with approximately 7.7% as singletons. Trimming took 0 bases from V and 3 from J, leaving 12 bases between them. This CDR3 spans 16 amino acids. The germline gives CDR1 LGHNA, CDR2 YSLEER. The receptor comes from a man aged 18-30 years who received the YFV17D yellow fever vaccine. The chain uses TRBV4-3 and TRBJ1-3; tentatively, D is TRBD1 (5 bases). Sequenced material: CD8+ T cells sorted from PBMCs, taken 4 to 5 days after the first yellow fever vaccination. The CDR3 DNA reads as TGCGCCAGCAGCCAAGATCCTGAAGGGGATGGAAACACCATATATTTT. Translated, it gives CASSQDPEGDGNTIYF.